Listed below are T cell receptor beta chains from one sample, sequenced in a study of blood T cell repertoires in COVID-19. Sequencing used immunoSEQ multiplex PCR; TCRdb keeps in-frame clones, though not all of them. The sample yields under 60,000 clones, about nine tenths seen once. Sequenced material: peripheral blood. The receptors shown here come from a human donor in a cohort sampled during active COVID-19. Both conserved end residues are part of each CDR3. D genes are given only for firm matches. The size field is filled for only some rows; it gives once, few, many or a size class.

>.|TRBJ1-1|TRBV7-9|TRBD1
TGTGCCAGCAGCCCGCGGACAGGGGGCTGGGGTGAAGCTTTCTTT
CASSPRTGGWGEAFF
>.|TRBJ2-5|TRBV6-1|.
TGTGCCAGCAGTGAAATAACAGATTTGTGGGAGACCCAGTACTTC
CASSEITDLWETQYF
>.|TRBJ2-6|TRBV15|.
TGTGCCACCAGCAGAGATCCGGCTGGGGCCAACGTCCTGACTTTC
CATSRDPAGANVLTF
>once|TRBJ2-2|TRBV2|TRBD2
TGTGCCAGCAGTGCAGGACGGGGGGCCGGGGAGCTGTTTTTT
CASSAGRGAGELFF
>.|TRBJ1-5|TRBV19|TRBD1
TGTGCCAGTACCACCCGGGACAGGGGACTGATTAGTTATCAGCCCCAGCATTTT
CASTTRDRGLISYQPQHF
>.|TRBJ2-7|TRBV28|TRBD2
TGTGCCAGCAGTTCCCGGGCTAGCGGAGCCAGCTCCTACGAGCAGTACTTC
CASSSRASGASSYEQYF
>.|TRBJ1-2|TRBV7-8|.
TGTGCCAGCAGCCTTTCGGGGGGACTTAACTATGGCTACACCTTC
CASSLSGGLNYGYTF
>.|TRBJ2-1|TRBV11-3|.
TGTGCCAGCAGGCTCTGGTGGGGCGACAATGAGCAGTTCTTC
CASRLWWGDNEQFF
>.|TRBJ1-5|TRBV2|TRBD1
TGTGCCAGCAGTTCGACAGGGACCCAGCCCCAGCATTTT
CASSSTGTQPQHF
>.|TRBJ2-7|TRBV5-6|.
TGTGCCAGCAGCTTCCGACAGTCCTACGAGCAGTACTTC
CASSFRQSYEQYF
>.|TRBJ2-7|TRBV19|TRBD1
TGTGCCAGTAGTATATTTGACAGGGCTGGTCTCTACGAGCAGTACTTC
CASSIFDRAGLYEQYF
>once|TRBJ2-2|TRBV10-1|.
TGCGCCAGCAGTAGTCAGGGGACCGGGGAGCTGTTTTTT
CASSSQGTGELFF
>.|TRBJ1-1|TRBV2|TRBD1
TGTGCCAGCAAACAGGGGTGGGACACTGAAGCTTTCTTT
CASKQGWDTEAFF
>.|TRBJ1-1|TRBV10-3|.
TGTGCCATCAGTGATTTGGGGGCGAACACTGAAGCTTTCTTT
CAISDLGANTEAFF
>.|TRBJ2-5|TRBV29-1|.
TGCAGCGTTGAAGGCGGATACCAAGAGACCCAGTACTTC
CSVEGGYQETQYF
>.|TRBJ1-1|TRBV19|.
TGTGCCAGTAGTATCGCGGGGGTTCAGACTGAAGCTTTCTTT
CASSIAGVQTEAFF
>.|TRBJ2-7|TRBV28|.
TGTGCCAGCAGCCAGCGCTACGAGCAGTACTTC
CASSQRYEQYF
>few|TRBJ2-7|TRBV5-4|.
TGTGCCAGCAGCACCGGGGGACCACAGTACTTC
CASSTGGPQYF
>.|TRBJ2-5|TRBV15|.
TGTGCCACCAGCAGAAGCCTCCAAGAGACCCAGTACTTC
CATSRSLQETQYF
>.|TRBJ1-1|TRBV19|.
TGTGCCAGTAGTAAGTCAGGCGGGGGCACTGAAGCTTTCTTT
CASSKSGGGTEAFF
>.|TRBJ1-1|TRBV3-1/TRBV3-2|.
TGTGCCAGCAGCCAAGTGGCGGCGGACACTGAAGCTTTCTTT
CASSQVAADTEAFF
>.|TRBJ2-7|TRBV6-2/TRBV6-3|.
TGTGCCAGCAGCCGTGCCGGGACACGATCTTACGAGCAGTACTTC
CASSRAGTRSYEQYF
>.|TRBJ1-6|TRBV30|.
TGTGCCTGGAGTGTACTCAATAATTCACCCCTCCACTTT
CAWSVLNNSPLHF
>.|TRBJ2-1|TRBV15|.
TGTGCCACCAGCTCGGCCAGAAGACTCTACAATGAGCAGTTCTTC
CATSSARRLYNEQFF
>.|TRBJ2-7|TRBV19|.
TGTGCCAGTAGTATTGGACTACTCAGCTCCTACGAGCAGTACTTC
CASSIGLLSSYEQYF
>.|TRBJ2-5|TRBV6-6|.
TGTGCCAGCAGTTACCGAGCGGAAGGAAAAGAGACCCAGTACTTC
CASSYRAEGKETQYF
>.|TRBJ2-3|TRBV5-1|TRBD2
TGCGCCAGCAGCTTTTATTTGGGAAGCTGGGCTAGCGGGAGGCCGCCAGATACGCAGTATTTT
CASSFYLGSWASGRPPDTQYF
>.|TRBJ1-1|TRBV5-1|.
TGCGCCAGCAGCCGAGCAGGATCAGAAAACACTGAAGCTTTCTTT
CASSRAGSENTEAFF
>.|TRBJ1-1|TRBV3-1/TRBV3-2|.
TGTGCCAGCAGCCAAGACGAGACTGAAGCTTTCTTT
CASSQDETEAFF
>.|TRBJ2-2|TRBV2|TRBD1
TGTGCCAGCAGTGAAGGCAGGGGGTACGGGGAGCTGTTTTTT
CASSEGRGYGELFF
>.|TRBJ2-5|TRBV20-1|.
TGCAGTGCTAGTCAACTAGTAATCGGGTACTTC
CSASQLVIGYF
>.|TRBJ1-5|TRBV5-5|TRBD1
TGTGCCAGCAGCTTGGTCCCGGACAGGAGGGAGCCCCAGCATTTT
CASSLVPDRREPQHF
>.|TRBJ2-3|TRBV7-3|.
TGTGCCAGCAGCGCGAGGGCTCGGGGGAACACAGATACGCAGTATTTT
CASSARARGNTDTQYF
>.|TRBJ2-3|TRBV18|TRBD1
TGTGCCAGCTCACAGGGACAGGGGTCCCGGTCGGCAGATACGCAGTATTTT
CASSQGQGSRSADTQYF
>.|TRBJ2-5|TRBV28|.
TGTGCCAGCAGTTCCGGGGGTTCGGCCTCCCAAGAGACCCAGTACTTC
CASSSGGSASQETQYF
>once|TRBJ2-7|TRBV5-1|.
TGCGCCAGCAGCTTCACAGGTTCCTACGAGCAGTACTTC
CASSFTGSYEQYF
>.|TRBJ2-2|TRBV18|.
TGTGCCAGCTCTATACACCTAGGGGACACCGGGGAGCTGTTTTTT
CASSIHLGDTGELFF
>.|TRBJ1-2|TRBV3-1/TRBV3-2|TRBD1
TGTGCCAGCAGCCAAGGGACAGGCGCTGGCTACACCTTC
CASSQGTGAGYTF
>.|TRBJ2-2|TRBV19|TRBD2
TGTGCCAGTTCTAGGGGGCTAGCGGGAGCGTGGTCAAACACCGGGGAGCTGTTTTTT
CASSRGLAGAWSNTGELFF
>.|TRBJ1-3|TRBV21-1|.
TGTGCCAGCAGCAAAGGGGCACTGAGCTCTGGAAACACCATATATTTT
CASSKGALSSGNTIYF
>once|TRBJ2-7|TRBV6-6|.
TGTGCCAGCAGCATGGTGGTCGGCCGGGGGTACGAGCAGTACTTC
CASSMVVGRGYEQYF
>once|TRBJ1-1|TRBV19|.
TGTGCCAGTTCTACCACCGGGTCTCTTGGCGGAGCTTTCTTT
CASSTTGSLGGAFF
>.|TRBJ2-3|TRBV5-4|TRBD1
TGTGCCAGCTCTTATTGGGGACAGGGCACAGATACGCAGTATTTT
CASSYWGQGTDTQYF